What follows describes a single T cell receptor beta chain. Its antigen is unknown. The input lacks base qualities; no much larger clone sits a single base away. The method behind the library was the immunoSEQ multiplex PCR assay. TCRdb stores this immuneACCESS table with in-frame sequences only. Part of the clones is absent; in the studies checked, under half of the shortfall reflects unresolved V genes, and no reason is known for the rest. This sample lists hundreds of thousands of clones; over 70% were detected once. The ten largest clones add up to about 14% of the sample. This specimen belongs to a study of control samples from healthy donors and cancer patients (TCRdb year 2020). Inclusive of the bounding cysteine and phenylalanine, the CDR3 is 13 residues long. The read is trimmed to its CDR3 DNA, 39 bases read in frame from base 1. Trimmed from V: 6 bases; trimmed from J: 9 bases; junction bases lacking a gene match: 5. Based on the germline V gene, the CDR1 and CDR2 sequences are MNHEY and SVGAGI.

Sequenced material: PBMCs. This receptor was identified in an older woman with lung cancer. The chain uses TRBV6-5 and TRBJ1-6; TRBD1 agrees with 7 junctional bases. The encoded CDR3 is CASRAGQSSPLHF. The nucleotide sequence is TGTGCCAGCAGGGCGGGACAGAGTTCACCCCTCCACTTT.